The 15 T cell receptor beta chains listed next were all sequenced from one sample in a study of blood T cell repertoires in COVID-19. The method was immunoSEQ multiplex PCR; TCRdb's version includes in-frame clones alone and lacks a portion of them. The top ten hold around 1.9% of the sample, which has 490,000 or so clones, 88% seen once. The sample consisted of PBMCs or T cells enriched from blood (not recorded which). The receptors derive from a woman in her thirties or forties who had recovered from COVID-19.

The J gene is TRBJ2-1, the V gene TRBV12-3 or TRBV12-4, with D perhaps matching TRBD1 (6 bases). V lost 4 bases to trimming and J lost 7 bases, with 11 bases between them. The CDR3 sequence is 13 residues long. CDR3 region: CASSWQGHNEQFF. DNA of the CDR3: TGTGCCAGCAGTTGGCAGGGACATAATGAGCAGTTCTTC.

This chain uses TRBV19 with TRBJ1-5, with D tentatively TRBD1 (5 bases). CDR1 and CDR2 from the germline V gene are LNHDA and SQIVND (reference sequence). The CDR3 sequence is 17 residues long. V was clipped by 4 bases and J by 1 base, with 17 bases between them. The CDR3 nucleotides are TGTGCCAGTAGTAACCGCAACAGGCAAAAGAGCAATCAGCCCCAGCATTTT. Its protein product is CASSNRNRQKSNQPQHF.

Only one count was recorded for this clone. This rearrangement joins TRBV5-5 to TRBJ2-1; 11 bases are shared with TRBD2. This CDR3 is 17 amino acids long. Germline CDR1 and CDR2: SGHKS and YYEKEE (reference sequence). Losses at the gene ends were 5 bases for V and 8 bases for J; bases not matched to a gene: 15. The CDR3 region has the DNA TGTGCCAGCAGACGTGAGGCCCAGACTAGCGGGATGGATGAGCAGTTCTTC. It yields the protein CASRREAQTSGMDEQFF.

Of note for this clone: Other DNA sequences in this sample translate to the same CDR3. The V call is TRBV18, the J call TRBJ1-3, with D perhaps TRBD1 (6 bases). This CDR3 spans 16 amino acids. Trimming took 5 bases from V and 0 from J, leaving 14 bases between them. Germline-derived CDR1 and CDR2 are KGHSH and LQKENI. The CDR3 nucleotides are TGTGCCAGCTCATCCTCTACAGGGCACTCTGGAAACACCATATATTTT. Translating it yields CASSSSTGHSGNTIYF.

CDR3 sequence: CASSGRLRQGRYEQYF. CDR3 sequence (DNA): TGTGCCAGCAGCGGACGTCTGCGACAGGGGAGGTACGAGCAGTACTTC. The chain is built from TRBV13 and TRBJ2-7; the match to TRBD1 covers 8 bases. With V trimmed by 5 bases and J by 4 bases, 13 bases remained unmatched. The CDR3 has 16 amino acids. Germline loops: CDR1 PRHDT, CDR2 FYEKMQ (reference sequence).

This sequence joins TRBV7-9 and TRBJ1-1; D is uncertain. The CDR3 contains 15 residues. V was pared by 6 bases and J by 2 bases, with 16 bases between. Germline V gene lookup returns CDR1 SEHNR and CDR2 FQNEAQ (reference sequence). For the CDR3, the DNA is TGTGCCAGCAGGACCCTAGAGATTTTAAACACTGAAGCTTTCTTT. This sequence encodes CASRTLEILNTEAFF. Based on the CDR3 plus reference TRBV7-9 and TRBJ1-1, the full variable domain is DTGVSQNPRHKITKRGQNVTFRCDPISEHNRLYWYRQTLGQGPEFLTYFQNEAQLEKSRLLSDRFSAERPKGSFSTLEIQRTEQGDSAMYLCASRTLEILNTEAFFGQGTRLTVV.

This clone was observed a single time. This rearrangement joins TRBV7-2 to TRBJ1-5; possibly TRBD1 for D (6 bases). Germline CDR1 is SGHTA and CDR2 is FQGNSA. The CDR3 extends over 15 amino acids. V was trimmed by 7 bases and J by 2 bases, leaving 15 bases between them. The CDR3 protein is CASNIGGARNQPQHF. The CDR3 DNA sequence: TGTGCCAGCAACATCGGGGGGGCGCGCAATCAGCCCCAGCATTTT.

The V call is TRBV7-9, the J call TRBJ1-4, with D uncertain. The CDR3 sequence is 13 residues long. V lost 2 bases and J 11 bases, leaving 12 bases between the germline ends. Germline CDR1 and CDR2: SEHNR and FQNEAQ (reference sequence). The DNA for the CDR3 is TGTGCCAGCAGCTTAAAGGGTCGAGGGAAACTGTTTTTT. This sequence encodes CASSLKGRGKLFF.

V is TRBV4-3 and J is TRBJ2-1, with D unresolved. The germline V gene has CDR1 LGHNA and CDR2 YSLEER. Trimming took off 0 bases at V and 4 bases at J, with 19 bases between the two ends. The CDR3 runs to 18 residues. This CDR3 is CASSQDRIANANYNEQFF. The DNA for the CDR3 is TGCGCCAGCAGCCAAGATCGAATTGCTAACGCGAATTACAATGAGCAGTTCTTC.

The chain uses TRBV5-8 and TRBJ1-5; weak D call: TRBD1 (5 bases). With 0 bases removed from V and 7 bases from J, the gap between germline ends came to 11 bases. Germline V gene lookup returns CDR1 SGHTS and CDR2 YDEGEE. The length of the CDR3 is 14 residues. CDR3 loop: CASSLAWGGQPQHF. In nucleotides, the CDR3 is TGTGCCAGCAGCTTGGCCTGGGGCGGCCAGCCCCAGCATTTT. The full variable domain, in which reference TRBV5-8 and TRBJ1-5 provide the parts outside the CDR3, is EAGVTQSPTHLIKTRGQQATLRCSPISGHTSVYWYQQALGLGLQFLLWYDEGEERNRGNFPPRFSGRQFPNYSSELNVNALELEDSALYLCASSLAWGGQPQHFGDGTRLSIL.

This chain uses TRBV20-1 with TRBJ2-4; 11 positions agree with TRBD2. This CDR3 has 13 residues. V lost 6 bases and J lost 10; bases outside the gene matches: 8. Germline V gene sequence: CDR1 DFQATT, CDR2 SNEGSKA (reference sequence). CDR3 loop: CSASSGRDIIQYF. DNA for the CDR3: TGCAGTGCAAGTAGCGGGAGGGATATTATTCAGTACTTC.

The CDR3 loop is CASGLNGRAPTQFF. DNA for the CDR3: TGTGCTAGTGGTTTAAACGGGAGGGCCCCGACGCAGTTCTTC. V gene TRBV12-5 combines with J gene TRBJ2-1; 8 bases line up with TRBD2. The CDR3 contains 14 residues. CDR1 and CDR2 (germline): LGHNT, FRNRAP. The trim removed 3 bases at V and 12 bases at J, leaving 10 bases unmatched.

The chain recombines TRBV19 with TRBJ1-4; TRBD1 might be the D (6 bases). Trimming removed 3 bases from V and 3 bases from J, with 11 bases in between. This CDR3 contains 15 residues. Germline V CDR1 and CDR2: LNHDA, SQIVND (reference sequence). The CDR3 DNA sequence: TGTGCCAGTAGTATTTCACAGGGACCTAATGAAAAACTGTTTTTT. As protein: CASSISQGPNEKLFF.

V and J are TRBV6-1 and TRBJ2-5; 8 bases line up with TRBD1. V dropped 2 bases and J dropped 5; count of bases not matched to a gene: 10. CDR3 length: 16 residues. Germline CDR1 is MNHNS and CDR2 is SASEGT. CDR3 amino acids: CASSETRTGHRETQYF. DNA of the CDR3: TGTGCCAGCAGTGAAACGAGGACAGGGCACCGGGAGACCCAGTACTTC.

The V call is TRBV19, the J call TRBJ2-7, with TRBD1 as a possible D gene (5 bases). The CDR3 is made up of 14 amino acids. Trimming pared 6 bases from V and 1 base from J, leaving 13 bases between. Germline V gene lookup returns CDR1 LNHDA and CDR2 SQIVND (reference sequence). CDR3 region: CASRYRMGSYEQYF. CDR3 DNA: TGTGCCAGTAGGTACAGGATGGGGTCCTACGAGCAGTACTTC.